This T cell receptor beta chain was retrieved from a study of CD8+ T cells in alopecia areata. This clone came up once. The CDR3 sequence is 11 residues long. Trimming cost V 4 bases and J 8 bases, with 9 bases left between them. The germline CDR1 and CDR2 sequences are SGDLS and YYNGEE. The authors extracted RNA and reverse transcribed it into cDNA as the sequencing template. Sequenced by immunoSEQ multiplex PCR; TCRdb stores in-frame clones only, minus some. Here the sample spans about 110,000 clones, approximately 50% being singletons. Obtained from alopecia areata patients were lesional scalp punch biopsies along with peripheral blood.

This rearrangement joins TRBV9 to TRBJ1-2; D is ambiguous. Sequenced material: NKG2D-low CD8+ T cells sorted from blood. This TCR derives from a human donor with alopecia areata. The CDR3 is CASSRTQGYTF. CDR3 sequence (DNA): TGTGCCAGCAGCCGCACTCAAGGCTACACCTTC.